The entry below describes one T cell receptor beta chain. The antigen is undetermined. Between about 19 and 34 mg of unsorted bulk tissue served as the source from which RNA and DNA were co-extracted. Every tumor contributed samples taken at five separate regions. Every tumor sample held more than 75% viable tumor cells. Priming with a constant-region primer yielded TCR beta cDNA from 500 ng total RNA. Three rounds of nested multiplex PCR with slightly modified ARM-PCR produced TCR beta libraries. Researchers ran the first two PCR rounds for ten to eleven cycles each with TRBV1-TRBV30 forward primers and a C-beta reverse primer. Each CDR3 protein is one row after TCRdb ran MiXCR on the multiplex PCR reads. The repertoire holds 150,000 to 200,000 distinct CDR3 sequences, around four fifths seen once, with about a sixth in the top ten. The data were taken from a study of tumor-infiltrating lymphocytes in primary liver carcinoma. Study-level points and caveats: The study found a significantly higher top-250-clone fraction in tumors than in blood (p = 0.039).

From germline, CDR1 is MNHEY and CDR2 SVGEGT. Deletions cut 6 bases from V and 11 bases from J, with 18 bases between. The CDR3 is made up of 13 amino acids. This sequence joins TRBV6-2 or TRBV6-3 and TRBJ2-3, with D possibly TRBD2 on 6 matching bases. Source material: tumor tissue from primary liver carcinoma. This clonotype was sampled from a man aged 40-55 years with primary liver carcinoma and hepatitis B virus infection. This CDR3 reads CASSLMRDGRQYF. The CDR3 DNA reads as TGTGCCAGCAGCCTCATGCGGGATGGACGGCAGTATTTT.